The sample holds a few counts of the clone carrying this T cell receptor (beta chain). Additional DNA sequences in this sample encode the identical CDR3. The data derive from a study of graft-versus-host responses after intestinal transplantation. Processing was applied to graft tissue in order to liberate intraepithelial and lamina propria lymphocytes. Trimming cost V 1 base and J 7 bases; bases outside gene matches: 1. The CDR3 length is 15 residues. From germline, CDR1 is LNHDA and CDR2 SQIVND (reference sequence). Profiling relied on immunoSEQ multiplex PCR, and the TCRdb table lists in-frame clones only, not all of them. There are roughly 16,000 clones in the sample; roughly three fifths occur only once, and roughly 13% lies in the top ten.

Sequencing was performed on ileum tissue, taken 524 days after transplant. The source of this sequence is a human patient who received an intestinal transplant, so some T cells may come from the graft donor. This chain links TRBV19 with TRBJ2-1, with TRBD2 matching 13 bases. The CDR3 nucleotides are TGTGCCAGTAGTATAGGACTAGCGGGGGGTAATGAGCAGTTCTTC. Its protein is CASSIGLAGGNEQFF.